The clone carrying this T cell receptor beta chain was detected once. Adults between about 18 and 95 years of age took part from about two dozen US areas. Exposed volunteers were people who met a COVID-19 case within 2 weeks before study entry. This sample was taken from a study of blood T cell repertoires in COVID-19. Study at large: The United States, Italy and Spain were the sources of the acute and convalescent COVID-19 samples.

In the authors' methods: Amplified reference gene primers provided the basis for estimating nucleated cell counts. Assay: immunoSEQ multiplex PCR; the TCRdb copy retains only in-frame clones and omits some. V and J calls and clone size are those listed in that table; D and trimming were worked out from the DNA. The data hold about 220,000 clones, with nearly 90% observed a single time. CDR3 size: 13 residues. Trimming left V 3 bases short and J 6 bases short, with 6 bases between. This sequence originates from a man younger than 40 who had been exposed to COVID-19. The V gene is TRBV12-3 or TRBV12-4, the J gene TRBJ1-6; D gene uncertain. Source material: PBMCs or T cells enriched from blood (not recorded which). CDR3 coding DNA: TGTGCCAGCAGTTTGGTCAGTAATTCACCCCTCCACTTT. Translating gives CASSLVSNSPLHF.